The clone carrying this TCR beta chain was seen a handful of times. Its antigen is as yet unknown. TCRdb re-called the reads through MiXCR, storing one row per CDR3 protein. The sample has 450,000 to 550,000 distinct CDR3 sequences; about 44% are singletons. This entry belongs to a study of T cell repertoires in cytomegalovirus infection. With 5 bases clipped from V and 3 bases from J, the junction kept 23 bases outside the gene matches. The CDR3 is made up of 20 amino acids. Germline V CDR1 and CDR2: SGHDN, FVKESK. The J gene is TRBJ2-7, the V gene TRBV14; 9 nucleotides agree with TRBD1. The clonotype was recovered from a human donor in good health (CMV status not recorded). Some clones in this sample may be carry-over from other donors' samples. The specimen comprised cultured PBMCs, sampled from culture after CMV antigen stimulation. The CDR3 DNA reads as TGTGCCAGCAGCATCGAACCGGGGACAGGGCCCCGCCTACGCTTCTACGAGCAGTACTTC. It encodes CASSIEPGTGPRLRFYEQYF.